This TCR beta chain was observed in a study of long-term antiretroviral therapy in people with HIV. Study-level information: It was about a decade after the earliest samples that the 2015 immediate-ART recommendation appeared. Study-level results: The data indicate that diversity increased after ART but remained below transplant donor controls.

A remark on this clone: Antigen unknown.

All donors provided no fewer than one pre-ART and no fewer than two post-ART PBMC samples. At survey level, the immunoSEQ assay was run in its v3.0 version. Profiling relied on immunoSEQ multiplex PCR, and the TCRdb table lists in-frame clones only, not all of them. The repertoire holds under 20,000 clones, with under 85% as singletons. This sequence was found in a middle-aged woman with HIV. The starting material was unsorted PBMCs, obtained nearly 3.3 years after starting antiretroviral therapy.

The chain's CDR3 is CAISELGGAYEQYF. The CDR3 region has the DNA TGTGCCATCAGTGAGTTAGGGGGCGCGTACGAGCAGTACTTC. The V gene is TRBV10-3, the J gene TRBJ2-7, with TRBD1 identical over 7 bases. This CDR3 is built from 14 residues. J was trimmed by 4 bases and V by 1 base; bases with no gene match: 4. Germline CDR1 is ENHRY and CDR2 is SYGVKD.